These 20 T cell receptor beta chains originate from one sample sequenced in a study of CD8 T cells in Susac syndrome. Random hexamers primed reverse transcription of about 0.5 to 1 ug RNA. TCRdb used MiXCR to reprocess the immunoSEQ multiplex PCR reads, holding one entry per CDR3 protein. The sample holds 160,000 or so distinct CDR3 sequences; roughly 95% are singletons and the top ten take roughly 0.16%. The sample consisted of CD4+ T cells from PBMCs. These receptor sequences come from a human donor with Susac syndrome.

V gene TRBV20-1 combines with J gene TRBJ2-1; D remains unclear. The V and J ends lost 5 bases and 3 bases respectively, with 11 bases between them. CDR1 is DFQATT and CDR2 is SNEGSKA in the germline V gene (reference sequence). The CDR3 is made up of 13 amino acids. CDR3 nucleotide sequence: TGCAGTGCTCCCTTGTCCCTCTACAATGAGCAGTTCTTC. As protein: CSAPLSLYNEQFF.

The genes are TRBV3-1 and TRBJ1-2; the match to TRBD1 covers 7 bases. Germline loops: CDR1 LGHDT, CDR2 YNNKEL (reference sequence). CDR3 size: 15 residues. Trimming cost V 5 bases and J 4 bases; bases outside gene matches: 10. This chain's CDR3 is CASSRQGLPPYGYTF. CDR3 nucleotide sequence: TGTGCCAGCAGCAGACAGGGACTCCCCCCCTATGGCTACACCTTC.

This chain joins TRBV5-6 and TRBJ2-1; TRBD2 aligns across 15 bases. V lost 1 base to trimming and J lost 9 bases; unmatched junction nucleotides: 5. The CDR3 extends over 16 amino acids. In germline, CDR1 is SGHDT, CDR2 YYEEEE. CDR3 loop: CASSLRTSGGAAEQFF. In DNA form, the CDR3 reads TGTGCCAGCAGCTTGCGGACTAGCGGGGGGGCCGCTGAGCAGTTCTTC.

This clonotype was seen only once. A read error may account for a junction end that differs from germline. The V and J genes are TRBV18 and TRBJ2-1; 10 nucleotides line up with TRBD2. The CDR3 loop spans 13 amino acids. Germline-derived CDR1 and CDR2 are KGHSH and LQKENI. CDR3 amino acids: CASSSAGLAVEVF. CDR3 bases: TGTGCCAGCTCATCAGCTGGACTAGCGGTCGAGGTTTTC.

V usage is TRBV24-1 and J usage is TRBJ2-2; a possible D gene is TRBD1 (5 bases). The CDR3 has 13 amino acids. V was clipped by 4 bases and J by 5 bases, with 7 bases between them. Germline loops: CDR1 KGHDR, CDR2 SFDVKD. The CDR3 DNA sequence: TGTGCCACCAGTGAAAGGGGTACCGGGGAGCTGTTTTTT. Residues: CATSERGTGELFF.

The chain joins TRBV21-1 to TRBJ1-1; the table gives TRBD1 as D, unverified against the DNA. TRBV21-1 has pseudogene status. This CDR3 has 16 amino acids. CDR3 sequence reads: CASSDGAPASNTEAFF. DNA for the CDR3: TGTGCCAGCAGCGACGGGGCACCTGCATCGAACACTGAAGCTTTCTTT.

The chain employs TRBV29-1 and TRBJ1-1; D is undetermined. CDR1 is SQVTM and CDR2 is ANQGSEA in the germline V gene. With 4 bases removed from V and 3 bases from J, the gap between germline ends came to 9 bases. This CDR3 is 12 amino acids long. The DNA for the CDR3 is TGCAGCGTTGGTCAGATTTACACTGAAGCTTTCTTT. Protein product: CSVGQIYTEAFF.

This clonotype appeared once. This chain uses TRBV5-6 with TRBJ1-1; no clear D. The V gene lost 4 bases and the J gene lost 1 base, with 5 bases spanning the gap. CDR1 is SGHDT, CDR2 YYEEEE, per germline. The CDR3 extends over 12 amino acids. In DNA, the CDR3 is TGTGCCAGCAGCAAACAGAACACTGAAGCTTTCTTT. It codes for CASSKQNTEAFF.

The chain carries TRBV14 and TRBJ1-4; D uncertain. Deletions cut 5 bases from V and 4 bases from J, with 8 bases between. From germline, CDR1 is SGHDN and CDR2 FVKESK. The CDR3 consists of 13 residues. This chain's CDR3 is CASSNGINEKLFF. In DNA form, the CDR3 reads TGTGCCAGCAGCAACGGGATTAATGAAAAACTGTTTTTT.

V is TRBV11-2 and J is TRBJ2-3, with D hard to call. The germline V and J ends were trimmed by 1 base and 4 bases, with 3 bases remaining between them. The CDR3 extends over 12 amino acids. Germline CDR1 reads SGHAT; CDR2 reads FQNNGV. CDR3 loop: CASSLASDTQYF. The CDR3 DNA sequence: TGTGCCAGCAGCTTAGCTTCAGATACGCAGTATTTT.

The chain is built from TRBV20-1 and TRBJ1-2; D gene uncertain. CDR3 length: 12 amino acids. Germline CDR1 DFQATT, CDR2 SNEGSKA (reference sequence). The V gene lost 3 bases and the J gene lost 10 bases, with 15 bases spanning the gap. Here the CDR3 reads CSASRVDDVYTF. The CDR3 DNA is TGCAGTGCTAGCCGGGTCGATGATGTCTACACCTTC.

The chain combines TRBV7-9 with TRBJ1-5; D not certain. Germline loops: CDR1 SEHNR, CDR2 FQNEAQ (reference sequence). CDR3 length: 13 amino acids. Trimming took 5 bases from V and 3 from J, leaving 8 bases between them. The CDR3 reads CASSTTVNQPQHF. CDR3 in DNA: TGTGCCAGCAGCACCACAGTCAATCAGCCCCAGCATTTT.

V and J are TRBV12-3 or TRBV12-4 and TRBJ1-6; D is unclear. The length of the CDR3 is 15 residues. Trimming shortened V by 6 bases and J by 1 base, and 10 bases separated the two germline ends. The CDR3, as DNA: TGTGCCAGCAGCCCGGTCGGGTCCTATAATTCACCCCTCCACTTT. Translated: CASSPVGSYNSPLHF.

V gene TRBV3-1 combines with J gene TRBJ1-2; TRBD1 agrees at 9 bases. The CDR3 is 11 residues long. Germline values: CDR1 LGHDT, CDR2 YNNKEL (reference sequence). The trim removed 10 bases at V and 6 bases at J, leaving 3 bases unmatched. The CDR3 DNA sequence: TGTGCCACGGGACAGGGAAATGGCTACACCTTC. Amino acid sequence: CATGQGNGYTF.

This chain uses TRBV7-2 with TRBJ1-1, with D unresolved. The germline V gene encodes CDR1 SGHTA and CDR2 FQGNSA. The CDR3 loop spans 12 amino acids. The ends were cut back, 1 base at V and 6 bases at J, with 6 bases in the middle. The CDR3 region is CASSLGKPEAFF. The CDR3 DNA is TGTGCCAGCAGCTTAGGCAAACCTGAAGCTTTCTTT. The whole variable domain, filled in from reference TRBV7-2 and TRBJ1-1, reads GAGVSQSPSNKVTEKGKDVELRCDPISGHTALYWYRQSLGQGLEFLIYFQGNSAPDKSGLPSDRFSAERTGGSVSTLTIQRTQQEDSAVYLCASSLGKPEAFFGQGTRLTVV.

This clonotype was detected once. The CDR3 nucleotides read TGCGCCAGCAGCCTCCTCGGGGGCGGGGATACGCAGTATTTT. Protein sequence: CASSLLGGGDTQYF. J is TRBJ2-3 and V is TRBV5-1; D may be TRBD1 or TRBD2 (6 bases each). The CDR3 is 14 residues long. Germline V gene data show CDR1 as SGHRS and CDR2 as YFSETQ. V was trimmed by 4 bases and J by 6 bases, leaving 15 bases between them.

The CDR3 protein is CASSPRAGVSYEQYF. The CDR3 nucleotides read TGTGCCAGCAGCCCGCGAGCGGGGGTCTCCTACGAGCAGTACTTC. This chain joins TRBV5-4 and TRBJ2-7; 8 bases line up with TRBD2. The CDR3 has 15 residues. In germline, CDR1 is SGHNT, CDR2 YYREEE (reference sequence). With V trimmed by 4 bases and J by 0 bases, 6 bases remained unmatched.

V and J are TRBV5-1 and TRBJ1-1; tentative D call: TRBD1 (6 bases). V shed 0 bases and J shed 3 bases, with 12 bases lying between them. The germline CDR1 and CDR2 sequences are SGHRS and YFSETQ. The CDR3 contains 15 residues. CDR3 sequence reads: CASSLGQGLYTEAFF. CDR3 nucleotides: TGCGCCAGCAGCTTGGGGCAGGGGTTATACACTGAAGCTTTCTTT.

This rearrangement joins TRBV3-1 to TRBJ2-5; TRBD2 matches at 8 bases. J was trimmed by 5 bases and V by 4 bases; bases with no gene match: 9. The CDR3 length is 15 residues. Germline lookup yields CDR1 LGHDT and CDR2 YNNKEL (reference sequence). The CDR3 sequence: CASSPAAGGRETQYF. CDR3 sequence (DNA): TGTGCCAGCAGCCCAGCGGCGGGGGGCAGGGAGACCCAGTACTTC.

The chain joins TRBV19 to TRBJ2-6; D gene ambiguous. From germline, CDR1 is LNHDA and CDR2 SQIVND (reference sequence). Trimming removed 6 bases from V and 0 bases from J, with 6 bases in between. This CDR3 spans 14 amino acids. The CDR3 is CASSVSSGANVLTF. DNA for the CDR3: TGTGCCAGTAGCGTATCCTCTGGGGCCAACGTCCTGACTTTC.